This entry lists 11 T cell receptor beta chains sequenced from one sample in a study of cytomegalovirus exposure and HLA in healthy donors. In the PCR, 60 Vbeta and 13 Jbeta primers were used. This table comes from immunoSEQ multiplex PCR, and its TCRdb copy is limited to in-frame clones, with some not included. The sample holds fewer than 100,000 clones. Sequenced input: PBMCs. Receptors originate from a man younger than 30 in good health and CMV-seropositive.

The CDR3 loop is CASGRARQGQSHEQYF. CDR3 nucleotide sequence: TGTGCCAGCGGCCGGGCCCGGCAGGGTCAGTCCCACGAGCAGTACTTC. The chain is built from TRBV6-6 and TRBJ2-5, with D perhaps matching TRBD1 (5 bases). The J call is uncertain, as TRBJ2-7 better fits the DNA end. Germline CDR1 and CDR2: MNHNY and SVGAGI (reference sequence). The CDR3 loop spans 16 amino acids.

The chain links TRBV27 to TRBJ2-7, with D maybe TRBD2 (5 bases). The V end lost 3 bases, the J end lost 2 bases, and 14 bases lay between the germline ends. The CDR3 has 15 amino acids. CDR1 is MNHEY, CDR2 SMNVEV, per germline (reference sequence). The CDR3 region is CASSFVGKRAYEQYF. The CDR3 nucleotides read TGTGCCAGCAGTTTCGTAGGGAAGAGGGCCTACGAGCAGTACTTC.

CDR3 sequence (DNA): TGTGCCTGGGGGGGGGTGGGCAATCAGCCCCAGCATTTT. It specifies CAWGGVGNQPQHF. The V call is TRBV28, the J call TRBJ1-5; the D gene is possibly TRBD1 (5 bases). The CDR3 is made up of 13 amino acids. The germline V gene encodes CDR1 MDHEN and CDR2 SYDVKM. V was cut by 11 bases and J by 2 bases, with 13 bases left in between.

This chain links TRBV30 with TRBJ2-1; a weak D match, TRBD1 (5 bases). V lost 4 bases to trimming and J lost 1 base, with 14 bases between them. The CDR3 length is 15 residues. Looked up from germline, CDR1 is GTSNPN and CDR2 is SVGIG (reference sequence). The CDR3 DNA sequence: TGTGCCTGGAAGAACCCGACAGTTTCCTACAATGAGCAGTTCTTC. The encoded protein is CAWKNPTVSYNEQFF.

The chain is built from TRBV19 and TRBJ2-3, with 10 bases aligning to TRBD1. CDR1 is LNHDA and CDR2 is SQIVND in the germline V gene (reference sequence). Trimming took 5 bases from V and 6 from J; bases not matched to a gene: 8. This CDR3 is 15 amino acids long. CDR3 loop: CASSRGTGDFDTQYF. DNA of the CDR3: TGTGCCAGTAGTCGGGGGACAGGGGACTTCGATACGCAGTATTTT.

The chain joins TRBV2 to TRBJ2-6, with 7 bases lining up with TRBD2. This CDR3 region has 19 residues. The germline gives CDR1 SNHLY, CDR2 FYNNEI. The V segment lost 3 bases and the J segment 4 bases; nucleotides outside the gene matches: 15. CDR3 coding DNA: TGTGCCAGCAGTGAGCTTTGGGGGGGGATGAATGACGGGGCCAACGTCCTGACTTTC. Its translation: CASSELWGGMNDGANVLTF.

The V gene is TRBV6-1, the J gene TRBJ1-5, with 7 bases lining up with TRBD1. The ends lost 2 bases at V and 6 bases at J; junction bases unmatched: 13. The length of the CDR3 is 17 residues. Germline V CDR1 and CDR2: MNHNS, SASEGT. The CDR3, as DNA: TGTGCCAGCAGTGAAAATCTTGGGACAGCCTACCCTCAGCCCCAGCATTTT. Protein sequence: CASSENLGTAYPQPQHF.

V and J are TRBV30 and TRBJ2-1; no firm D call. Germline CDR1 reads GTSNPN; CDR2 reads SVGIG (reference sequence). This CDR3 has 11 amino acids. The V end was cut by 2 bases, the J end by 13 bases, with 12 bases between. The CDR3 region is CAWSQDSIQFF. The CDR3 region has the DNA TGTGCCTGGAGTCAGGATTCCATCCAGTTCTTC. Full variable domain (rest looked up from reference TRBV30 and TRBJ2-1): SQTIHQWPATLVQPVGSPLSLECTVEGTSNPNLYWYRQAAGRGLQLLFYSVGIGQISSEVPQNLSASRPQDRQFILSSKKLLLSDSGFYLCAWSQDSIQFFGPGTRLTVL.

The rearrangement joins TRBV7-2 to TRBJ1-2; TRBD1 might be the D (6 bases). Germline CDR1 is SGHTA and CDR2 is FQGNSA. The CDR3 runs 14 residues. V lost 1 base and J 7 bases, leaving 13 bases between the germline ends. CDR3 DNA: TGTGCCAGCAGCTTAGATGGGGGCGCGGGTGGCTACACCTTC. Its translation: CASSLDGGAGGYTF.

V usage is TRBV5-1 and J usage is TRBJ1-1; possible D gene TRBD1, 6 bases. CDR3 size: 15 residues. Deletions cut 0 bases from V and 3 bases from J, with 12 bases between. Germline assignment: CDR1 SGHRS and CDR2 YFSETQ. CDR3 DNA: TGCGCCAGCAGCTTGGTCCCAGGGGTGGACACTGAAGCTTTCTTT. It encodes CASSLVPGVDTEAFF.

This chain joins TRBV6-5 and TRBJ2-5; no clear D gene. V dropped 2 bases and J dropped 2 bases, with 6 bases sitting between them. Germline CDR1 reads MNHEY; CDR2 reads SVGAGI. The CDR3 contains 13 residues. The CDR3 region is CASSYRGQETQYF. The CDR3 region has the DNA TGTGCCAGCAGTTACAGAGGTCAAGAGACCCAGTACTTC.